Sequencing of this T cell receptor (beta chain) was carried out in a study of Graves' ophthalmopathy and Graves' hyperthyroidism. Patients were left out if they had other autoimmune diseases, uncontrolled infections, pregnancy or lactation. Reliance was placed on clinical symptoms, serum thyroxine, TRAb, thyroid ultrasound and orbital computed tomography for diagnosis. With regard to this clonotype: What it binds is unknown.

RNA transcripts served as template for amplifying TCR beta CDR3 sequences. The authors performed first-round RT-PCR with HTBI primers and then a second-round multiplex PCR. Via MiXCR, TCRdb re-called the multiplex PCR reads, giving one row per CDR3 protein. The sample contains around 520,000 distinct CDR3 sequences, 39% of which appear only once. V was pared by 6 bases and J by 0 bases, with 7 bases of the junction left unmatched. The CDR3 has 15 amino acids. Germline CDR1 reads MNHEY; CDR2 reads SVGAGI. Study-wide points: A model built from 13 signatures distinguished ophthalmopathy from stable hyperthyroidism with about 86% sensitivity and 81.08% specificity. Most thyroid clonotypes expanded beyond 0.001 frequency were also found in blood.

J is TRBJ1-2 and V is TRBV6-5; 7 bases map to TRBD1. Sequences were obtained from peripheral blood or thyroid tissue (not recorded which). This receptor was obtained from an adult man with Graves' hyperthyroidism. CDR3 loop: CASREWTGANYGYTF. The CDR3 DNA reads TGTGCCAGCAGAGAATGGACAGGAGCTAACTATGGCTACACCTTC.